This is a list of T cell receptor beta chains from one sample in a study of shared clonotypes between healthy human individuals. TCRdb's table, derived via immunoSEQ multiplex PCR, lists solely in-frame clones and lacks some. The data contain 650,000 to 800,000 clones, 90% to 95% of them seen just once; the ten biggest clones take up 24%. The sequenced sample consisted of naive CD8+ T cells sorted from blood. The source of these receptors is a man younger than 40 in good health. Each CDR3 is given with its conserved first and last residue.

j_gene,v_gene,CDR3aa
TRBJ1-4,TRBV7-5,CARSLMIRSATNEKLFF
TRBJ2-1,TRBV27,CASRGLGDNEQFF
TRBJ2-3,TRBV9,CASTRGSTDTQYF
TRBJ2-7,TRBV6-6,CASSYSGGVSSYEQYF
TRBJ2-1,TRBV19,CASSILPSGTYEQFF
TRBJ1-3,TRBV28,CASSFVAAGNTIYF
TRBJ2-1,TRBV4-3,CASSHAHRDGLYNEQFF
TRBJ2-1,TRBV4-2,CASSQGTSGNHNEQFF
TRBJ2-1,TRBV2,CASSSELPNEQFF
TRBJ1-2,TRBV4-1,CASSPSEEGNYGYTF
TRBJ2-3,TRBV27,CASSPGLAGTHFTDTQYF
TRBJ2-3,TRBV28,CASSSGRSSTDTQYF
TRBJ1-4,TRBV2,CASSEAFGRGQDGNEKLFF
TRBJ1-4,TRBV7-2,CASSFLATNEKLFF
TRBJ2-7,TRBV7-8,CASSLFGDSRIEQYF
TRBJ1-5,TRBV4-1,CASSLRQTNQPQHF
TRBJ2-7,TRBV6-5,CASSYTGRGEQYF
TRBJ2-3,TRBV9,CASSVESPLRTDTQYF
TRBJ2-7,TRBV5-5,CASSLRNLYEQYF
TRBJ2-7,TRBV27,CASKTLQGSLYEQYF
TRBJ2-7,TRBV9,CASSVDWGSNYEQYF
TRBJ2-1,TRBV19,CASSIDSGRAYNEQFF
TRBJ2-2,TRBV2,CASSVWQITNTGELFF
TRBJ2-7,TRBV6-1,CASSPVRGREQYF
TRBJ2-7,TRBV4-1,CASSQDQDTMASYEQYF
TRBJ2-1,TRBV27,CASSPHGTSGYNEQFF
TRBJ2-1,TRBV5-4,CASSPGLAGDSEQFF
TRBJ2-7,TRBV27,CASSLSGPRQLSYEQYF
TRBJ2-2,TRBV13,CASSYAGKNTGELFF
TRBJ2-1,TRBV7-2,CASSLAYEQFF
TRBJ2-7,TRBV27,CASWRGPGEQYF
TRBJ1-2,TRBV7-6,CASSLGAGDYGYTF
TRBJ2-5,TRBV28,CASLLAGEETQYF
TRBJ1-5,TRBV19,CASSMDRSLNQPQHF
TRBJ2-3,TRBV6-1,CASSEVKLLAGGRTDTQYF
TRBJ1-1,TRBV15,CATSKTGRATEAFF
TRBJ2-7,TRBV7-2,CASSISAYEQYF
TRBJ2-1,TRBV6-1,CASSASAPSSYNEQFF
TRBJ1-5,TRBV15,CATSRERGGQPQHF
TRBJ1-2,TRBV29-1,CSVVTTGGTIYGYTF
TRBJ2-1,TRBV6-6,CASSLGLEQFF
TRBJ2-1,TRBV6-1,CASSRYELRIEQFF
TRBJ2-7,TRBV11-2,CASSLDFSSYEQYF